Listed here is a single T cell receptor (beta chain). No cognate antigen has been identified for it. There are no base qualities to consult, and no much larger clone falls within one base. This entry belongs to a study of blood T cell repertoires in COVID-19 (dated by TCRdb to between 2020 and 2021). At the level of the whole study: Collaborator samples came from the United States, Italy and Spain and covered acute and convalescent phases of COVID-19. The material from the prospective study consisted of cDNA or gDNA derived from T cells, B-cell-depleted T cells, or PBMCs. Subjects who had been exposed to COVID-19, were actively infected with it, or had recovered from it provided the deeply sampled blood TCRbeta repertoires that made up the dataset. The repertoires were made available in a free public database intended to serve as a resource for research on the immune response to SARS-CoV-2. Samples were obtained from the ongoing ImmuneRACE study (first 160 participants) and from 1,200 or so subjects provided by 6 global collaborators. Nearly every sample came with metadata listing a de-identified subject ID, COVID-19 status, age in years and sex. Where HLA class I and class II types were available, the types were taken from metadata supplied by the sample provider, not from assay-based typing. The full study reports these points: The amount of clinical and demographic metadata varied by source and participant and was provided uncurated.

The immunoSEQ Assay, a bias-controlled multiplex PCR, was used to amplify TCRbeta CDR3 regions from genomic DNA. In the paper's pipeline: The number of nucleated cells in each sample was estimated by amplification of reference gene primers within the assay. To quantify the absolute abundance of each unique TCRbeta CDR3 rearrangement, sequence reads were collapsed and filtered. For each sample, productive Simpson clonality was calculated as the square root of Simpson's diversity index across productive rearrangements. TCRdb retrieved this table from immuneACCESS and kept in-frame rearrangements only. Not all clones are present; in checked studies, unresolved V genes account for under half, and no reason is known for the remainder. V and J calls and clone size are those listed in that table; D and trimming were worked out from the DNA. The sample table records 300,000 or so clones; more than 75% of these occur just once. The ten largest make up 1.5% of the sample.

Samples from volunteer blood donors who had recovered from COVID-19 were contributed by a second Seattle source. Whole blood was collected in K2EDTA tubes by collaborating institutions according to the institutions' own protocols. For TCRbeta analysis, collaborators shipped samples in one of three forms: frozen whole blood, isolated PBMCs, or DNA extracted from either of those sample types. From the cysteine up to the phenylalanine, the CDR3 has a length of 17 residues. Only CDR3 DNA is held: 51 bases, read in frame from base 1. The junction carries 15 bases between V and J, which are trimmed by 6 bases and 0 bases respectively. The germline V gene encodes CDR1 SGHVS and CDR2 FQNEAQ.

This receptor was identified in a woman aged 40 to 50 who had recovered from COVID-19. The sequence joins TRBV7-8 to TRBJ2-6; TRBD2 is a weak D gene call, 5 bases matching. The sequenced sample was peripheral blood. The CDR3 protein sequence reads: CASSFAWRISGANVLTF. The nucleotide sequence reads TGTGCCAGCAGTTTTGCCTGGAGGATCTCTGGGGCCAACGTCCTGACTTTC.